The 20 T cell receptor beta chains reported below all come from one sample, sequenced in a study of T cells expressing NK-cell markers. TCRdb reanalyzed the 5' RACE reads and collapses them to one entry per CDR3 protein, without DNA. This sample's table reports some 450,000 distinct CDR3 sequences. Sequenced material: blood T cells: a sorted CD56 or NKG2C T cell subset, CD4+ or CD8+ T cells, or bulk PBMC T cells (not recorded which). The receptor source for this set is a woman between 18 and 70 years old in good health.

The CDR3 reads CASSQDGKNTDTQYF. The J gene is TRBJ2-3, the V gene TRBV12-3 or TRBV12-4; without DNA, the TCRdb call of TRBD1 cannot be checked. The CDR3 covers 15 residues.

V gene TRBV12-5 combines with J gene TRBJ2-5. This CDR3 spans 13 amino acids. From germline, CDR1 is LGHNT and CDR2 FRNRAP. This CDR3 reads CASGLSYQETQYF.

The chain's CDR3 is CASSFSIQGASFYEQYF. The chain is built from TRBV5-1 and TRBJ2-7; the TCRdb D gene call, TRBD1, has no DNA to confirm it. The CDR3 length is 17 residues. In germline, CDR1 is SGHRS, CDR2 YFSETQ.

The chain joins TRBV6-1 to TRBJ2-1; TCRdb indicates TRBD2, and absent DNA this call remains unverified. This CDR3 has 17 amino acids. Germline V gives CDR1 MNHNS, CDR2 SASEGT. CDR3 amino acids: CASSPPSAPSGRDEQFF.

V is TRBV9 and J is TRBJ2-3. The V gene's germline CDR1 is SGDLS and CDR2 YYNGEE. This CDR3 has 14 amino acids. CDR3 region: CASSVVLGTDTQYF. Combining the CDR3 with reference TRBV9 and TRBJ2-3 gives the whole variable domain DSGVTQTPKHLITATGQRVTLRCSPRSGDLSVYWYQQSLDQGLQFLIQYYNGEERAKGNILERFSAQQFPDLHSELNLSSLELGDSALYFCASSVVLGTDTQYFGPGTRLTVL.

The CDR3 loop reads CASSQGDNTGELFF. The V gene is TRBV3-1, the J gene TRBJ2-2. This CDR3 spans 14 amino acids. The germline V gene has CDR1 LGHDT and CDR2 YNNKEL (reference sequence).

This rearrangement joins TRBV7-9 to TRBJ1-5. In germline, CDR1 is SEHNR, CDR2 FQNEAQ (reference sequence). The CDR3 totals 13 residues. CDR3 region: CASSLDSPLPQHF.

The chain has TRBV4-3 and TRBJ2-5; the D gene TCRdb calls, TRBD1, cannot be checked with no DNA. This CDR3 is 16 amino acids long. The germline gives CDR1 LGHNA, CDR2 YSLEER. The CDR3 is CASSQDWSQRGETQYF.

The chain links TRBV11-2 to TRBJ2-3; the TCRdb call, TRBD2, lacks DNA for checking. Germline-derived CDR1 and CDR2 are SGHAT and FQNNGV. The CDR3 length is 16 residues. The chain's CDR3 is CASSPIAGGLSDTQYF.

The V and J genes are TRBV20-1 and TRBJ1-3. Looked up from germline, CDR1 is DFQATT and CDR2 is SNEGSKA (reference sequence). The CDR3 runs to 14 residues. The CDR3 reads CSAAGPSSGNTIYF.

The chain joins TRBV6-2 or TRBV6-3 to TRBJ2-7; without DNA, the TCRdb call of TRBD1 cannot be checked. This CDR3 contains 16 residues. Germline V gives CDR1 MNHEY, CDR2 SVGEGT. The CDR3 sequence is CASSDPPGVSSYEQYF.

The chain links TRBV20-1 to TRBJ2-2; with no DNA, the TCRdb D assignment of TRBD1 cannot be verified. The CDR3 contains 14 residues. Per germline, CDR1 DFQATT and CDR2 SNEGSKA (reference sequence). The chain's CDR3 is CSARGGVNTGELFF.

The CDR3 sequence is CSVEDRDRRYQETQYF. The chain combines TRBV29-1 with TRBJ2-5; TCRdb's assignment of TRBD1 cannot be checked, as there is no DNA. The CDR3 spans 16 residues. From germline, CDR1 is SQVTM and CDR2 ANQGSEA.

The chain links TRBV3-1 to TRBJ2-1. Germline V gene sequence: CDR1 LGHDT, CDR2 YNNKEL (reference sequence). This CDR3 spans 12 amino acids. CDR3 region: CASSQVPPEQFF.

The chain joins TRBV5-1 to TRBJ1-2. This CDR3 region has 15 residues. Germline CDR1 SGHRS, CDR2 YFSETQ. The CDR3 loop is CASSLEQAAGGGYTF.

The J gene is TRBJ2-3, the V gene TRBV15; TCRdb's assignment of TRBD1 cannot be checked, as there is no DNA. The CDR3 extends over 15 amino acids. Germline loops: CDR1 LNHNV, CDR2 YYDKDF (reference sequence). The CDR3 protein is CATSRDRQVGDTQYF.

This chain joins TRBV6-5 and TRBJ1-2; absent DNA, TCRdb's TRBD1 call cannot be checked. The germline V gene has CDR1 MNHEY and CDR2 SVGAGI. The CDR3 runs to 14 residues. The CDR3 region is CASSYRGDNYGYTF.

This chain links TRBV5-1 with TRBJ2-1; without DNA, the TCRdb call of TRBD1 cannot be checked. This CDR3 spans 15 amino acids. The germline CDR1 and CDR2 sequences are SGHRS and YFSETQ. The CDR3: CASSFQAGGNNEQFF.

V usage is TRBV12-3 or TRBV12-4 and J usage is TRBJ1-2; TCRdb names TRBD1, which stays unverified in the absence of DNA. This CDR3 has 13 residues. CDR3: CASSPGTGFGYTF.

The chain uses TRBV11-1 and TRBJ2-1; TCRdb's assignment of TRBD2 cannot be checked, as there is no DNA. This CDR3 has 18 amino acids. Germline V lookup: CDR1 SGHAT, CDR2 FQDESV (reference sequence). This chain's CDR3 is CASSQRASGGFSYNEQFF. Combining the CDR3 with reference TRBV11-1 and TRBJ2-1 gives the whole variable domain EAEVAQSPRYKITEKSQAVAFWCDPISGHATLYWYRQILGQGPELLVQFQDESVVDDSQLPKDRFSAERLKGVDSTLKIQPAELGDSAMYLCASSQRASGGFSYNEQFFGPGTRLTVL.